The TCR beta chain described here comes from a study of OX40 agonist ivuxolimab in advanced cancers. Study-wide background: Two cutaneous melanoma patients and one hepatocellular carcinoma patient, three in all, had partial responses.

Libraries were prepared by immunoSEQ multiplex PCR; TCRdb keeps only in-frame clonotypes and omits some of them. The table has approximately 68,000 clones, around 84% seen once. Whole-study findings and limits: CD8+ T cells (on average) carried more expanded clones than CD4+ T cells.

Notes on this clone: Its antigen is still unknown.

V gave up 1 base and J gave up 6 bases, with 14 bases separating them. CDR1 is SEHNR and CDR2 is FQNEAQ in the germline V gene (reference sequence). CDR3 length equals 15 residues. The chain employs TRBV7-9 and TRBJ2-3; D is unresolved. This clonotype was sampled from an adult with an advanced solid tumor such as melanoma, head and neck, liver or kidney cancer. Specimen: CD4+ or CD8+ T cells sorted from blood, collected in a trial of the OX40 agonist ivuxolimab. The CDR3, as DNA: TGTGCCAGCAGCTTAGGCACCTTGAAGACGGATACGCAGTATTTT. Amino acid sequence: CASSLGTLKTDTQYF.